These 19 T cell receptor beta chains share one sample of origin, sequenced in a study of glioma-infiltrating T cells. The iRepertoire nested amplicon-rescue multiplex PCR amplified TCR alpha and beta CDR3s from RNA. MiXCR, applied by TCRdb to the multiplex PCR reads, yields one record per CDR3 protein. Here the sample spans approximately 130,000 distinct CDR3 sequences, 20% to 25% being singletons. The sequencing sample was made of glioma tissue, nonneoplastic brain tissue, or PBMCs (not recorded which). The receptors originated from a human donor with low-grade glioma or glioblastoma, undergoing nonglioma brain surgery, or in good health (not recorded which).

This clonotype was counted many times. This rearrangement joins TRBV28 to TRBJ1-2; weak D call: TRBD1 (5 bases). Per germline, CDR1 MDHEN and CDR2 SYDVKM. The length of the CDR3 is 14 residues. Trimming cost V 5 bases and J 1 base, with 11 bases left between them. The CDR3 is CASSRGGDNYGYTF. In nucleotides, the CDR3 is TGTGCCAGCAGTCGCGGGGGAGATAACTATGGCTACACCTTC.

V is TRBV9 and J is TRBJ2-3; D may be TRBD1 or TRBD2 (7 bases each). The germline CDR1 and CDR2 sequences are SGDLS and YYNGEE. Trimming removed 4 bases at V and 6 bases at J, with 15 bases between. The CDR3 loop spans 14 amino acids. CDR3 protein: CASSPQGGEDTQYF. The CDR3 DNA is TGTGCCAGCAGCCCCCAGGGGGGGGAGGATACGCAGTATTTT. Filled out from reference TRBV9 and TRBJ2-3, the complete variable domain reads DSGVTQTPKHLITATGQRVTLRCSPRSGDLSVYWYQQSLDQGLQFLIQYYNGEERAKGNILERFSAQQFPDLHSELNLSSLELGDSALYFCASSPQGGEDTQYFGPGTRLTVL.

CDR3 in DNA: TGTGCCAGCAGACCGGGGGGGCCGAAAGAGACCCAGTACTTC. Its protein is CASRPGGPKETQYF. This chain connects TRBV12-3 or TRBV12-4 to TRBJ2-5; 8 bases agree with TRBD2. The CDR3 is 14 residues long. Trimming removed 6 bases from V and 3 bases from J; junction bases left unmatched: 6.

There are many counts of this clonotype. The rearrangement joins TRBV6-1 to TRBJ2-3; D gene uncertain. V shed 3 bases and J shed 2 bases, with 0 bases lying between them. This CDR3 comprises 11 residues. In germline, CDR1 is MNHNS, CDR2 SASEGT. CDR3 bases: TGTGCCAGCAGTGACACAGATACGCAGTATTTT. Protein: CASSDTDTQYF.

The CDR3 loop reads CSARLTSGTSGGGTNTGELFF. The DNA for the CDR3 is TGCAGTGCTAGATTGACCTCCGGGACTAGCGGGGGGGGTACGAACACCGGGGAGCTGTTTTTT. The chain is built from TRBV20-1 and TRBJ2-2, with 16 bases matching TRBD2. Trimming removed 2 bases from V and 0 bases from J; junction bases left unmatched: 12. The CDR3 is 21 residues long. Looked up from germline, CDR1 is DFQATT and CDR2 is SNEGSKA (reference sequence).

The CDR3 nucleotides are TGCGCCAGCAGCAGAGACGGACCATTGCACATTCAGACCCAGTACTTC. Protein sequence: CASSRDGPLHIQTQYF. The rearrangement links TRBV5-1 to TRBJ2-5; D remains unclear. V gave up 4 bases and J gave up 6 bases, with 22 bases separating them. This CDR3 comprises 16 residues. CDR1 is SGHRS and CDR2 is YFSETQ in the germline V gene.

This clonotype was picked up many times. The genes are TRBV7-8 and TRBJ1-5; D might be TRBD1 (5 bases). The CDR3 sequence is 18 residues long. Germline CDR1 SGHVS, CDR2 FQNEAQ. V shed 4 bases and J shed 1 base, with 20 bases lying between them. The DNA for the CDR3 is TGTGCCAGCAGCTCCCGGAGAGCAACAGGCGGAAGCAATCAGCCCCAGCATTTT. It yields the protein CASSSRRATGGSNQPQHF.

The chain recombines TRBV7-2 with TRBJ1-4; no clear D. CDR3 length: 13 residues. V gave up 0 bases and J gave up 13 bases, with 12 bases separating them. Germline lookup yields CDR1 SGHTA and CDR2 FQGNSA. The CDR3 protein is CASSLAGLEGLFF. DNA of the CDR3: TGTGCCAGCAGCTTAGCGGGCTTAGAAGGACTGTTTTTT.

Of note for this clonotype: At one end the junction does not follow the germline gene, possibly because of a read error. The genes are TRBV24-1 and TRBJ2-1, with a possible D match to TRBD1 (5 bases). Per the germline V gene, CDR1 is KGHDR and CDR2 is SFDVKD. The CDR3 has 14 residues. DNA for the CDR3: TGTGCCACCAGTGACAGACAGCCTTACAGTGAGCAGTTCTTC. It specifies CATSDRQPYSEQFF.

This clonotype showed up many times. CDR3 sequence reads: CASSWAATNEKLFF. The DNA of the CDR3 is TGTGCCAGCAGTTGGGCAGCAACTAATGAAAAACTGTTTTTT. V and J are TRBV27 and TRBJ1-4; D not resolved. CDR3 length: 14 amino acids. Trimming pared 4 bases from V and 0 bases from J, leaving 6 bases between. Germline lookup yields CDR1 MNHEY and CDR2 SMNVEV (reference sequence).

J is TRBJ2-3 and V is TRBV2, with D maybe TRBD1 (5 bases). Germline CDR1 is SNHLY and CDR2 is FYNNEI. V lost 8 bases to trimming and J lost 0 bases, with 15 bases between them. This CDR3 is 15 amino acids long. The CDR3 nucleotides read TGTGCCAGCCAACAGGCGACAGTAAGCACAGATACGCAGTATTTT. This codes for CASQQATVSTDTQYF. Filled out from reference TRBV2 and TRBJ2-3, the complete variable domain reads EPEVTQTPSHQVTQMGQEVILRCVPISNHLYFYWYRQILGQKVEFLVSFYNNEISEKSEIFDDQFSVERPDGSNFTLKIRSTKLEDSAMYFCASQQATVSTDTQYFGPGTRLTVL.

This clonotype was observed many times. The rearrangement uses TRBV28 and TRBJ2-2; D call uncertain. The CDR3 is 13 residues long. Trimming pared 5 bases from V and 3 bases from J, leaving 7 bases between. The germline gives CDR1 MDHEN, CDR2 SYDVKM. The chain's CDR3 is CASSPSYTGELFF. CDR3 nucleotide sequence: TGTGCCAGCAGTCCCTCATACACCGGGGAGCTGTTTTTT.

The rearrangement uses TRBV4-1 and TRBJ1-5; TRBD1 is a possible D gene (5 bases). From germline, CDR1 is MGHRA and CDR2 YSYEKL. This CDR3 region has 15 residues. V shed 3 bases and J shed 3 bases, with 12 bases lying between them. In nucleotides, the CDR3 is TGCGCCAGCAGCCAGTTGGACAACCCCAATCAGCCCCAGCATTTT. Translation gives CASSQLDNPNQPQHF.

V and J are TRBV6-6 and TRBJ1-6, with 9 bases aligning to TRBD1. This CDR3 has 16 amino acids. Trimming took 2 bases from V and 7 from J; bases not matched to a gene: 6. Germline V gene lookup returns CDR1 MNHNY and CDR2 SVGAGI (reference sequence). CDR3 in DNA: TGTGCCAGCAGTTACCCTGGACAGGGGCGGAATTCACCCCTCCACTTT. It yields the protein CASSYPGQGRNSPLHF.

This clonotype appeared a few times. V gene TRBV12-3 or TRBV12-4 combines with J gene TRBJ2-7, with TRBD1 as a possible D gene (7 bases). V was clipped by 1 base and J by 6 bases, with 10 bases between them. The CDR3 sequence is 13 residues long. For the CDR3, the DNA is TGTGCCAGCAGTTTAGTCCAGGGGGGCGAGCAGTACGTC. It yields the protein CASSLVQGGEQYV.

This sequence joins TRBV3-1 and TRBJ2-3; maybe TRBD1 (6 bases). Germline lookup yields CDR1 LGHDT and CDR2 YNNKEL (reference sequence). V was clipped by 4 bases and J by 4 bases, with 18 bases between them. This CDR3 is built from 16 residues. The chain's CDR3 is CASSPYNEGGPDTQYF. The CDR3 nucleotides are TGTGCCAGCAGCCCCTACAACGAAGGGGGACCAGATACGCAGTATTTT.

The rearrangement uses TRBV7-3 and TRBJ2-5, with 8 bases matching TRBD1. The CDR3 has 15 amino acids. The germline V gene encodes CDR1 SGHTA and CDR2 FQGTGA. The J segment lost 4 bases and the V segment lost 5 bases, leaving 9 bases of the junction unmatched. The CDR3 DNA reads as TGTGCCAGCAGCCTTACAGGGGGGACCCGAGAGACCCAGTACTTC. Its protein product is CASSLTGGTRETQYF.

There are many counts of this clonotype. The chain combines TRBV20-1 with TRBJ2-3; TRBD2 matches 9 bases. The CDR3 is 15 amino acids. The V gene end was trimmed by 1 base and the J gene end by 2 bases; junction bases not matched to a gene: 4. Germline CDR1 reads DFQATT; CDR2 reads SNEGSKA (reference sequence). Written as DNA, the CDR3 is TGCAGTGCTAGAGTAGGCGGGGGGGCCACAGATACGCAGTATTTT. The encoded protein is CSARVGGGATDTQYF.

In the case of this clonotype: One junction end disagrees with the germline gene, perhaps due to a read error. The chain links TRBV7-2 to TRBJ2-5; a possible D gene is TRBD2 (6 bases). Germline V gene sequence: CDR1 SGHTA, CDR2 FQGNSA. The CDR3 spans 14 residues. This CDR3 is CASSTRERFKIPDF. In nucleotides, the CDR3 is TGTGCCAGCAGCACCCGGGAGCGGTTCAAGATCCCGGACTTC.